This TCR beta chain stems from a study of T-cell reconstitution after alpha-beta-depleted transplantation in children (dated by TCRdb to the mid-2010s). Background for the entire study: Using TCR repertoire profiling, the study quantitatively followed how T-cell immune reconstitution unfolded in children after TCRalphabeta/CD19-depleted allogeneic hematopoietic cell transplantation.

What the study reported, not specific to this receptor: Over subsequent months, a decline in hyperexpanded clone frequencies was noted, and after one year, T-cell counts and TCRbeta diversity were mostly ascribed to newly produced T cells. The apparently early recovery of alphabetaT-cell counts about two months after transplant reportedly depended on only several hundred rapidly expanded clones that came from non-depleted graft cells. In some patients, high TCRbeta diversity at day 60 was attributed to recipient T cells and intrathymic progenitors that had survived conditioning.

Receptor amplification or capture employed PCR. Sequencer: Illumina HiSeq 2500. To normalize quantification of the TCRbeta repertoire, the TCR libraries were built with molecular barcoding that relied on unique molecular identifiers. TCRdb reprocessed the public reads (quality trimming at Q25 with fastp, clone calling with MiXCR) and kept in-frame beta chains. Records with the same CDR3 protein are collapsed into one entry carrying the most frequent genes and DNA. The sample data list about 70,000 distinct CDR3 sequences, and about 11% of these were observed just once. The ten largest clones capture roughly 13% of the sample. The CDR3 length equals 16 residues, ends included. The entry retains the CDR3 DNA only, 48 bases that are in frame from base 1. At the junction V is shortened by 5 bases and J by 2 bases, with 19 bases in between. The CDR1 and CDR2 encoded by the germline V gene (reference sequence) are MNHEY and SMNVEV.

In the paper's terms, the treatment or condition label means: allogeneic hematopoietic cell transplantation with graft depleted of TCRalphabeta T cells and CD19 B cells. The transplant recipients were children given TCRalphabeta/CD19-depleted allogeneic hematopoietic cell grafts. Concerning this clonotype: No antigen is known for it. A clone one base away is much larger, so this may be a read error. No conserved phenylalanine or tryptophan ends this CDR3, so it is likely a read error.

The sequence was collected from a boy younger than 18 with acute myeloid leukemia, due to receive a stem cell transplant. This material consisted of PBMCs, taken before TCRalphabeta/CD19-depleted stem cell transplant. This sequence uses TRBV27 and TRBJ2-7; D gene: possibly TRBD1, on 6 matching bases. The DNA sequence follows: TGTGCCAGCAGTCGCACCTTCCGGGACAAGCCCTACGAGCAGTACTAC. This translates into CASSRTFRDKPYEQYY.